These 9 T cell receptor beta chains share one sample of origin, sequenced in a study of T cell responses to AZD1222 COVID-19 vaccine. Using immunoSEQ multiplex PCR, the repertoire was profiled, and TCRdb retains in-frame clones only, with some absent. The sample has about 75,000 clones, approximately 89% seen once. The sequencing here drew on peripheral blood, taken 28 days after the second dose of the MenACWY control vaccine. These TCRs come from an adult who received the MenACWY meningococcal vaccine as a control.

The V and J genes are TRBV7-8 and TRBJ1-5; unclear D gene. The CDR3 has 15 residues. Trimming cost V 2 bases and J 0 bases, with 8 bases left between them. From germline, CDR1 is SGHVS and CDR2 FQNEAQ. DNA of the CDR3: TGTGCCAGCAGCTTAAGGTCCATTAGCAATCAGCCCCAGCATTTT. This codes for CASSLRSISNQPQHF.

This clone occurred once. The chain joins TRBV13 to TRBJ1-2, with D unclear. Germline CDR1 reads PRHDT; CDR2 reads FYEKMQ (reference sequence). The CDR3 runs to 12 residues. V was shortened by 7 bases and J by 4 bases, with 10 bases between the two germline ends. The CDR3 nucleotides are TGTGCCAGCATGCGCAGCGGCTATGGCTACACCTTC. It yields the protein CASMRSGYGYTF.

This rearrangement joins TRBV14 to TRBJ2-5, with 7 nucleotides matching TRBD1. CDR3 size: 15 residues. The J segment lost 4 bases and the V segment lost 1 base, leaving 6 bases of the junction unmatched. Germline V gene data show CDR1 as SGHDN and CDR2 as FVKESK. The CDR3 is CASSQARGKRETQYF. The CDR3 DNA reads TGTGCCAGCAGCCAAGCCAGGGGGAAGAGAGAGACCCAGTACTTC.

This chain joins TRBV10-3 and TRBJ1-3, with D possibly TRBD1 on 6 matching bases. V was shortened by 3 bases and J by 3 bases, with 9 bases between the two germline ends. CDR3 length equals 14 residues. Per germline, CDR1 ENHRY and CDR2 SYGVKD. The CDR3 loop is CAISESGDGNTIYF. The DNA of the CDR3 is TGTGCCATCAGTGAATCAGGGGATGGAAACACCATATATTTT.

The chain has TRBV5-4 and TRBJ1-4; TRBD1 might be the D (6 bases). Trimming pared 4 bases from V and 8 bases from J, leaving 21 bases between. The CDR3 has 16 amino acids. Germline CDR1 is SGHNT and CDR2 is YYREEE (reference sequence). For the CDR3, the DNA is TGTGCCAGCAGCCCAGGAGGGTCGGGGGCAGGAGAAAAACTGTTTTTT. This gives the protein CASSPGGSGAGEKLFF.

This chain uses TRBV2 with TRBJ2-3; either TRBD1 or TRBD2 may fit D (5 bases each). Germline CDR1 SNHLY, CDR2 FYNNEI. The CDR3 sequence is 15 residues long. V lost 6 bases and J lost 6, with 19 bases in between. In nucleotides, the CDR3 is TGTGCCAGCAGCCCCGTGCCGGGGCGTGGGGATACGCAGTATTTT. Protein product: CASSPVPGRGDTQYF. Looking up the rest from reference TRBV2 and TRBJ2-3 gives the full variable domain: EPEVTQTPSHQVTQMGQEVILRCVPISNHLYFYWYRQILGQKVEFLVSFYNNEISEKSEIFDDQFSVERPDGSNFTLKIRSTKLEDSAMYFCASSPVPGRGDTQYFGPGTRLTVL.

The rearrangement uses TRBV7-8 and TRBJ1-2; the match to TRBD1 covers 7 bases. V lost 1 base, J lost 7 bases, and 6 bases stayed unmatched. CDR3 length: 14 residues. CDR1 is SGHVS, CDR2 FQNEAQ, per germline. The CDR3, as DNA: TGTGCCAGCAGCTTAGGAGGGGGCGGAGGTGGCTACACCTTC. Residues: CASSLGGGGGGYTF.

V and J are TRBV3-1 (or the pseudogene TRBV3-2) and TRBJ1-1, with D unresolved. The CDR3 contains 14 residues. CDR1 and CDR2 (germline): LGHDT, YNNKEL (reference sequence). The V end lost 3 bases, the J end lost 1 base, and 9 bases lay between the germline ends. In nucleotides, the CDR3 is TGTGCCAGCAGCCAGCGAGAGCCGAACACTGAAGCTTTCTTT. This encodes CASSQREPNTEAFF.

The rearrangement links TRBV28 to TRBJ1-5; D not certain. CDR1 is MDHEN and CDR2 is SYDVKM in the germline V gene. CDR3 length: 18 amino acids. Trimming removed 2 bases at V and 3 bases at J, with 20 bases between. CDR3 in amino acids: CASSLVWVARQDNQPQHF. For the CDR3, the DNA is TGTGCCAGCAGTTTAGTTTGGGTGGCGAGGCAGGACAATCAGCCCCAGCATTTT.